This TCR beta chain appears in the sequencing data of a study of vaccination effects on CD4 cells after COVID-19. Findings of the study overall: In the study, convalescent patients were few, and early post-infection timepoints were absent. For convalescents, most of the spike-reactive clones seen post-vaccine were new vaccine-induced clones.

Comment on this clone: Its antigen is currently unknown.

CDR1 and CDR2 (germline): SGHDT, YYEEEE. V dropped 1 base and J dropped 9 bases, with 17 bases sitting between them. The CDR3 is 14 amino acids. Only in-frame clones appear in the TCRdb table, and some are missing; sequencing was by immunoSEQ multiplex PCR. The data contain roughly 70,000 clones, 65% to 85% of them seen just once; the ten biggest clones take up around 5%. Ahead of sequencing, the ViraFEST assay grew antigen-specific CD4+ T cells using viral peptide pools. Following 10 days of culture, CD4+ T cells were isolated. Their SARS-CoV-2 infection, verified by PCR, occurred between March and December 2020. With an HIV-1 Nef peptide pool, the negative control culture was set up.

The chain couples TRBV5-6 to TRBJ2-7; tentative D call: TRBD2 (6 bases). The sample in question was CD4+ T cells from PBMCs cultured with HIV peptides, obtained before COVID-19 vaccination. Subset: HIV-1 Nef peptide pool negative control/reference culture. The clonotype was recovered from a human donor who had a prior SARS-CoV-2 infection. CDR3: CASSLTGHPGGQYF. DNA of the CDR3: TGTGCCAGCAGCTTGACAGGCCATCCCGGGGGGCAGTACTTC.